Listed below are T cell receptor beta chains from one sample, sequenced in a study of shared clonotypes between healthy human individuals. Sequencing was performed with immunoSEQ multiplex PCR; in TCRdb, only in-frame clones are kept and a portion is missing. Among some 2,000,000 clones listed, around 95% were seen once. Sequencing used naive CD4+ T cells sorted from blood. Every receptor here comes from a man aged 18-30 years in good health. Both conserved end residues are part of each CDR3. The D gene is left open where the match is weak. The size entry is marked missing in some rows and otherwise reads once, few, many or a size class.

d_gene,j_gene,v_gene,abundance,CDR3aa,CDR3nt
TRBD2,TRBJ2-1,TRBV6-5,.,CASTSGNSYNEQFF,TGTGCCAGCACTAGCGGAAACTCCTACAATGAGCAGTTCTTC
.,TRBJ1-5,TRBV5-7,.,CASSLMQGGQPQHF,TGTGCCAGCAGCTTGATGCAAGGCGGTCAGCCCCAGCATTTT
.,TRBJ2-5,TRBV29-1,.,CSVGQANQETQYF,TGCAGCGTTGGACAGGCCAACCAAGAGACCCAGTACTTC
.,TRBJ1-1,TRBV10-1,.,CASSEDGLNTEAFF,TGCGCCAGCAGCGAGGACGGTTTGAACACTGAAGCTTTCTTT
.,TRBJ1-2,TRBV7-2,.,CASSSVIQPGGYTF,TGTGCCAGCAGCTCGGTTATACAGCCTGGTGGCTACACCTTC
.,TRBJ2-3,TRBV6-5,.,CASSSSRTGGRDTQYF,TGTGCCAGCAGTTCCTCCCGGACGGGGGGCAGAGATACGCAGTATTTT
.,TRBJ2-7,TRBV5-1,.,CASSGPNSYEQYF,TGCGCCAGCAGTGGACCCAACTCCTACGAGCAGTACTTC
.,TRBJ2-7,TRBV5-1,.,CASSRQVTYEQYF,TGCGCCAGCAGTCGACAGGTAACCTACGAGCAGTACTTC
TRBD1,TRBJ1-4,TRBV5-1,.,CASSSGTVYNEKLFF,TGCGCCAGCAGCTCAGGGACAGTTTATAATGAAAAACTGTTTTTT
.,TRBJ1-3,TRBV30,.,CAWSVISGNTIYF,TGTGCCTGGAGTGTAATATCTGGAAACACCATATATTTT
.,TRBJ1-1,TRBV10-2,.,CASSESSSEAFF,TGCGCCAGCAGTGAGTCTTCATCTGAAGCTTTCTTT
.,TRBJ1-2,TRBV15,.,CATSRDSQAQSF,TGTGCCACCAGCAGAGATTCGCAGGCCCAATCCTTC
.,TRBJ1-1,TRBV28,.,CASSFTFGGAEAFF,TGTGCCAGCAGTTTTACGTTCGGGGGCGCGGAAGCTTTCTTT
TRBD2,TRBJ2-5,TRBV7-2,.,CASSLAMWASGPQETQYF,TGTGCCAGCAGCTTAGCGATGTGGGCTAGCGGACCACAAGAGACCCAGTACTTC
.,TRBJ2-1,TRBV27,.,CASSSGLIEFF,TGTGCCAGCAGTTCGGGACTTATTGAGTTCTTC
TRBD2,TRBJ2-5,TRBV28,.,CASSVGGRVETQYF,TGTGCCAGCAGCGTGGGGGGGAGGGTTGAGACCCAGTACTTC
TRBD2,TRBJ2-3,TRBV5-1,.,CASSLPGGLDTQYF,TGCGCCAGCAGCCTTCCGGGGGGTCTAGATACGCAGTATTTT
.,TRBJ2-5,TRBV30,.,CAWSELGRDGTQYF,TGTGCCTGGTCGGAACTAGGCCGCGACGGGACCCAGTACTTC
.,TRBJ1-6,TRBV12-5,.,CASGQTGSSYNSPLHF,TGTGCTAGTGGTCAAACAGGGAGCTCCTATAATTCACCCCTCCACTTT
TRBD2,TRBJ2-7,TRBV5-1,.,CASTKTSGGYEQYF,TGCGCCAGCACAAAAACTAGCGGGGGTTACGAGCAGTACTTC
TRBD2,TRBJ2-7,TRBV10-3,.,CAIRAGGNEQYF,TGTGCCATCAGGGCGGGAGGGAACGAGCAGTACTTC
TRBD2,TRBJ2-5,TRBV28,.,CASSLWAGGYQETQYF,TGTGCCAGCAGTTTATGGGCGGGGGGGTACCAAGAGACCCAGTACTTC
TRBD1,TRBJ1-4,TRBV30,.,CAWSGRQGEKLFF,TGTGCCTGGAGTGGAAGACAGGGTGAAAAACTGTTTTTT
.,TRBJ2-3,TRBV11-3,.,CASSPGLDTQYF,TGTGCCAGCAGTCCCGGCTTAGATACGCAGTATTTT
TRBD1,TRBJ2-7,TRBV6-1,.,CASSEMRGRDRASYEQYF,TGTGCCAGCAGTGAAATGCGAGGACGGGACAGGGCCTCCTACGAGCAGTACTTC
TRBD1,TRBJ2-7,TRBV30,.,CAWSVAGGQGEQYF,TGTGCCTGGAGTGTCGCAGGGGGCCAGGGCGAGCAGTACTTC
TRBD1,TRBJ2-5,TRBV6-1,.,CASRDRGRIETQYF,TGTGCCAGCAGAGACAGGGGGAGAATCGAGACCCAGTACTTC
TRBD1,TRBJ2-1,TRBV5-1,once,CASSLGGTGAYNEQFF,TGCGCCAGCAGCTTGGGAGGGACAGGGGCGTACAATGAGCAGTTCTTC
.,TRBJ1-6,TRBV25-1,few,CASSGTDGHSPLHF,TGTGCCAGCAGTGGGACCGACGGACATTCACCCCTCCACTTT
TRBD2,TRBJ2-5,TRBV2,.,CASGIPYGTSETQYF,TGTGCCAGCGGTATACCATACGGGACTAGTGAGACCCAGTACTTC
.,TRBJ2-1,TRBV7-3,.,CASSLNSRTPGEQFF,TGTGCCAGCAGCTTAAACAGCAGGACCCCGGGAGAGCAGTTCTTC
.,TRBJ1-2,TRBV20-1,.,CSAPGDWGYTF,TGCAGTGCCCCTGGTGACTGGGGCTACACCTTC
TRBD2,TRBJ2-1,TRBV7-9,once,CASSPGTSGNYEQFF,TGTGCCAGCAGCCCCGGGACTAGCGGGAACTATGAGCAGTTCTTC
TRBD1,TRBJ1-5,TRBV6-6,.,CASREGGTGNQPQHF,TGTGCCAGCAGGGAGGGCGGGACAGGGAATCAGCCCCAGCATTTT
TRBD2,TRBJ2-5,TRBV6-5,.,CASSGLAGEETQYF,TGTGCCAGCAGCGGTCTAGCGGGAGAGGAGACCCAGTACTTC
.,TRBJ1-6,TRBV5-1,.,CASSSGDISPLHF,TGCGCCAGCAGCTCCGGGGACATTTCACCCCTCCACTTT
.,TRBJ2-7,TRBV2,.,CASSEIATGQQYEQYF,TGTGCCAGCAGTGAAATCGCGACGGGGCAGCAATACGAGCAGTACTTC
.,TRBJ2-1,TRBV11-2,.,CASSLRRNRGYNEQFF,TGTGCCAGCAGCTTGAGGAGAAACAGAGGCTACAATGAGCAGTTCTTC
.,TRBJ2-1,TRBV10-2,few,CASSPNLDGGLPYNEQFF,TGCGCCAGTAGTCCCAACCTGGACGGGGGCCTACCTTACAATGAGCAGTTCTTC
.,TRBJ1-1,TRBV7-2,.,CASSLGDSLNTEAFF,TGTGCCAGCAGCTTAGGCGACAGCTTGAACACTGAAGCTTTCTTT
.,TRBJ2-1,TRBV28,.,CASTLGGLGHNEQFF,TGTGCCAGCACTTTGGGGGGGCTAGGTCACAATGAGCAGTTCTTC
TRBD2,TRBJ2-1,TRBV5-1,.,CASSSLAGGSSYNEQFF,TGCGCCAGCAGCTCATTAGCGGGGGGGAGCTCCTACAATGAGCAGTTCTTC
.,TRBJ1-1,TRBV10-3,.,CAVRGGQTEAFF,TGTGCCGTTCGAGGGGGGCAAACTGAAGCTTTCTTT
.,TRBJ1-2,TRBV28,.,CASSFVGYGYTF,TGTGCCAGCAGTTTCGTGGGATACGGCTACACCTTC
.,TRBJ2-1,TRBV9,.,CASSVEPRREQFF,TGTGCCAGCAGCGTTGAGCCTAGACGAGAGCAGTTCTTC
.,TRBJ1-3,TRBV4-1,.,CASSQNGVSGNTIYF,TGCGCCAGCAGCCAAAATGGGGTCTCTGGAAACACCATATATTTT
.,TRBJ1-6,TRBV7-2,.,CASSYSGGGSPLHF,TGTGCCAGCAGCTACTCCGGGGGCGGTTCACCCCTCCACTTT
TRBD1,TRBJ2-7,TRBV6-1,.,CASSEAPGTGLYEQYF,TGTGCCAGCAGTGAAGCCCCCGGGACAGGTCTCTACGAGCAGTACTTC
TRBD1,TRBJ2-5,TRBV7-2,.,CASSFQGAGETQYF,TGTGCCAGCAGCTTCCAGGGGGCCGGGGAGACCCAGTACTTC
TRBD2,TRBJ2-3,TRBV2,.,CASSATSGSDTQYF,TGTGCCAGCAGCGCCACTAGCGGGAGTGATACGCAGTATTTT
TRBD1,TRBJ2-7,TRBV6-1,.,CASRGQSLYEQYF,TGTGCCAGCAGGGGACAGAGCCTCTACGAGCAGTACTTC
.,TRBJ2-4,TRBV30,.,CAWSVFGGAAKNIQYF,TGTGCCTGGAGTGTATTTGGGGGGGCGGCCAAAAACATTCAGTACTTC
.,TRBJ1-5,TRBV5-8,.,CASSLDRPGQGGNQPQHF,TGTGCCAGCAGCTTGGATAGGCCGGGGCAGGGAGGCAATCAGCCCCAGCATTTT